This record concerns one T cell receptor beta chain sequence. The antigen is not known. This sample stems from a study of T cell repertoires in cytomegalovirus infection. At the level of the study: Carrying CMV and the relevant HLA type showed in public TCR beta signatures. Findings and limits, study-wide: In two of eight donors, the top clonotype was HLA-C-restricted CMV-specific. Pooled public TCR beta family frequency picked out CMV carriers with the relevant HLA.

Each CDR3 protein is one row after TCRdb ran MiXCR on the reads. This table has about 250,000 distinct CDR3 sequences, over 15% appearing once. V was pared by 1 base and J by 2 bases, with 17 bases between. Germline values: CDR1 SGHVS, CDR2 FNYEAQ. The CDR3 length is 17 residues. Sample: CD8+ T cells from PBMCs. The rearrangement joins TRBV7-6 to TRBJ2-5; D is tentatively TRBD1 or TRBD2 (6 bases each). This TCR was sampled from a human donor in good health (CMV status not recorded). Some clones in this sample may be carry-over from other donors' samples. The DNA of the CDR3 is TGTGCCAGCAGCTTAGGGCTAGGGGGGCTTTATCAAGAGACCCAGTACTTC. Translating it yields CASSLGLGGLYQETQYF.